These 27 T cell receptor beta chains were all obtained from the same sample, sequenced in a study of cytomegalovirus exposure and HLA in healthy donors. Libraries were prepared by immunoSEQ multiplex PCR; TCRdb keeps only in-frame clonotypes and omits some of them. The table shows tens of thousands of clones, with 94% occurring only once. The sample comprised PBMCs. Receptor source: a man between 18 and 35 years old in good health and CMV-seropositive.

CDR3 bases: TGTGCCAGCCGACAATCTGGACAGGCGAATGAAAAACTGTTTTTT. Translating it yields CASRQSGQANEKLFF. V and J are TRBV6-1 and TRBJ1-4; the match to TRBD1 covers 7 bases. Germline V gene sequence: CDR1 MNHNS, CDR2 SASEGT. This CDR3 has 15 amino acids. V trimming: 8 bases; J trimming: 5 bases; junction bases outside the gene matches: 11.

The J gene is TRBJ2-1, the V gene TRBV11-2, with TRBD2 matching over 8 bases. CDR1 and CDR2 from the germline V gene are SGHAT and FQNNGV. The CDR3 is made up of 14 amino acids. V lost 5 bases, J lost 3 bases, and 3 bases stayed unmatched. DNA for the CDR3: TGTGCCAGCAGCCCGGCGGGAGGCTACAATGAGCAGTTCTTC. As protein: CASSPAGGYNEQFF.

The gene calls are TRBV27 and TRBJ1-5; D possibly corresponds to TRBD1 (5 bases). The germline gives CDR1 MNHEY, CDR2 SMNVEV (reference sequence). The CDR3 contains 13 residues. Trimming cost V 4 bases and J 7 bases, with 11 bases left between them. The CDR3 sequence is CASSSVGGQPQHF. In DNA form, the CDR3 reads TGTGCCAGCAGTTCGGTTGGGGGGCAGCCCCAGCATTTT.

This clone came up once. The chain joins TRBV4-1 to TRBJ1-1, with D possibly TRBD1 on 5 matching bases. This CDR3 comprises 13 residues. The germline V and J ends were trimmed by 0 bases and 7 bases, with 9 bases remaining between them. Germline loops: CDR1 MGHRA, CDR2 YSYEKL. The CDR3 spells CASSQERQFEAFF. The CDR3 coding sequence is TGCGCCAGCAGCCAAGAAAGACAGTTTGAAGCTTTCTTT.

This rearrangement joins TRBV19 to TRBJ1-1; possible D gene TRBD1, 6 bases. CDR3 length: 14 amino acids. V lost 3 bases and J 1 base, leaving 9 bases between the germline ends. CDR1 is LNHDA, CDR2 SQIVND, per germline (reference sequence). CDR3 loop: CASSIGTPNTEAFF. CDR3 DNA: TGTGCCAGTAGTATTGGGACACCGAACACTGAAGCTTTCTTT. Combining the CDR3 with reference TRBV19 and TRBJ1-1 gives the whole variable domain DGGITQSPKYLFRKEGQNVTLSCEQNLNHDAMYWYRQDPGQGLRLIYYSQIVNDFQKGDIAEGYSVSREKKESFPLTVTSAQKNPTAFYLCASSIGTPNTEAFFGQGTRLTVV.

The V and J genes are TRBV28 and TRBJ1-1; the D is unclear. The CDR3 has 13 amino acids. Trimming removed 5 bases from V and 1 base from J, with 8 bases in between. Per the germline V gene, CDR1 is MDHEN and CDR2 is SYDVKM. The CDR3 DNA reads TGTGCCAGCAGTGATACAAAGAACACTGAAGCTTTCTTT. Its translation is CASSDTKNTEAFF.

The chain carries TRBV7-6 and TRBJ2-3; tentative D call: TRBD2 (6 bases). With 4 bases removed from V and 2 bases from J, the gap between germline ends came to 16 bases. Germline V gives CDR1 SGHVS, CDR2 FNYEAQ. This CDR3 comprises 16 residues. CDR3 bases: TGTGCCAGCAGCTCCCGAGTGGGGACTGACACAGATACGCAGTATTTT. Translating gives CASSSRVGTDTDTQYF.

The rearrangement links TRBV5-1 to TRBJ2-5; TRBD1 agrees at 7 bases. This CDR3 is 16 amino acids long. CDR1 and CDR2 (germline): SGHRS, YFSETQ. J was trimmed by 0 bases and V by 0 bases; bases with no gene match: 5. CDR3: CASSLARGTDQETQYF. The CDR3 region has the DNA TGCGCCAGCAGCTTGGCAAGAGGGACAGACCAAGAGACCCAGTACTTC.

The chain has TRBV11-1 and TRBJ1-4, with 7 bases fitting TRBD1. V lost 4 bases to trimming and J lost 8 bases; unmatched junction nucleotides: 7. The CDR3 extends over 14 amino acids. The germline CDR1 and CDR2 sequences are SGHAT and FQDESV (reference sequence). DNA of the CDR3: TGTGCCAGCAGCTCTAGGCGACAGGGAGAAAAACTGTTTTTT. This codes for CASSSRRQGEKLFF.

The J gene is TRBJ2-7, the V gene TRBV13, with D possibly being TRBD2 (6 bases). Per the germline V gene, CDR1 is PRHDT and CDR2 is FYEKMQ (reference sequence). Deletions cut 2 bases from V and 5 bases from J, with 13 bases between. CDR3 length: 14 residues. The CDR3 protein is CASSLFGSRDEQYF. As DNA, the CDR3 is TGTGCCAGCAGCTTATTCGGGAGTCGGGACGAGCAGTACTTC.

This clone was seen once. The chain joins TRBV4-1 to TRBJ2-3, with D perhaps matching TRBD1 (6 bases). The CDR3 is made up of 17 amino acids. The V gene lost 1 base and the J gene lost 2 bases, with 16 bases spanning the gap. Germline lookup yields CDR1 MGHRA and CDR2 YSYEKL. CDR3 sequence: CASSQGPARGITDTQYF. The CDR3 bases are TGCGCCAGCAGCCAAGGCCCAGCGAGGGGGATCACAGATACGCAGTATTTT.

The chain has TRBV6-5 and TRBJ2-7; perhaps TRBD2 as D (6 bases). The CDR3 consists of 12 residues. Trimming took off 5 bases at V and 3 bases at J, with 8 bases between the two ends. The germline gives CDR1 MNHEY, CDR2 SVGAGI. The CDR3 DNA follows: TGTGCCAGCAGTCTCGGGAGCTACGAGCAGTACTTC. Amino acids: CASSLGSYEQYF.

V usage is TRBV9 and J usage is TRBJ2-3; D is possibly TRBD1 (6 bases). V lost 3 bases and J lost 2, with 10 bases in between. The CDR3 loop spans 14 amino acids. CDR1 SGDLS and CDR2 YYNGEE come from the germline V gene. In DNA, the CDR3 is TGTGCCAGCAGCGGCCGGACAGACACAGATACGCAGTATTTT. It codes for CASSGRTDTDTQYF.

The V and J genes are TRBV7-9 and TRBJ1-4; TRBD1 matches at 7 bases. Per the germline V gene, CDR1 is SEHNR and CDR2 is FQNEAQ (reference sequence). V trimming: 5 bases; J trimming: 12 bases; junction bases outside the gene matches: 6. This CDR3 is built from 12 residues. CDR3 loop: CASSRDSMELFF. CDR3 sequence (DNA): TGTGCCAGCAGCCGGGACAGTATGGAACTGTTTTTT.

The chain carries TRBV28 and TRBJ1-3; no clear D. Germline V gene lookup returns CDR1 MDHEN and CDR2 SYDVKM. The CDR3 is 15 residues long. Trimming stripped 7 bases from V and 0 bases from J, with 13 bases between. The DNA for the CDR3 is TGTGCCAGCACCCCGGGAGGGAACTCTGGAAACACCATATATTTT. Translating gives CASTPGGNSGNTIYF.

This clone has only one observation. The rearrangement links TRBV30 to TRBJ2-7; 9 nucleotides match TRBD1. CDR3 length: 15 residues. Germline CDR1 and CDR2: GTSNPN and SVGIG (reference sequence). J was trimmed by 3 bases and V by 3 bases; bases with no gene match: 9. The CDR3 reads CAWSPETGGIYEQYF. CDR3 in DNA: TGTGCCTGGAGCCCTGAGACAGGGGGAATCTACGAGCAGTACTTC.

DNA for the CDR3: TGTGCCAGCAGCTTAAACCAAGGCGGGACGAACACCGGGGAGCTGTTTTTT. This translates into CASSLNQGGTNTGELFF. The chain carries TRBV7-9 and TRBJ2-2; tentatively, D is TRBD2 (6 bases). V was clipped by 2 bases and J by 0 bases, with 13 bases between them. Germline CDR1 SEHNR, CDR2 FQNEAQ (reference sequence). CDR3 length: 17 residues.

V gene TRBV28 combines with J gene TRBJ1-5; D is ambiguous. The CDR3 has 15 amino acids. Trimming took off 2 bases at V and 1 base at J, with 9 bases between the two ends. Germline V gives CDR1 MDHEN, CDR2 SYDVKM. The CDR3 protein is CASSLGSLSNQPQHF. Written as DNA, the CDR3 is TGTGCCAGCAGTTTAGGCAGTTTGAGCAATCAGCCCCAGCATTTT.

About this clone: Because the CDR3's place on the DNA is in doubt, the DNA is left out and the CDR3 is given as listed by TCRdb. V usage is TRBV7-8 and J usage is TRBJ2-7; TRBD2 was called by the table and not checked on the DNA. The CDR3 is 16 residues long, counting both termini. Germline V gene data show CDR1 as SGHVS and CDR2 as FQNEAQ. This CDR3 reads CASSLDRWASGSEGNF.

The chain combines TRBV18 with TRBJ2-2, with 11 bases that match TRBD1. The V segment lost 3 bases and the J segment 5 bases; nucleotides outside the gene matches: 5. CDR1 and CDR2 from the germline V gene are KGHSH and LQKENI. This CDR3 is built from 16 residues. In DNA form, the CDR3 reads TGTGCCAGCTCACCCGGACAGGGGGCATGGACCGGGGAGCTGTTTTTT. This translates into CASSPGQGAWTGELFF.

The chain joins TRBV10-2 to TRBJ2-1; 8 nucleotides line up with TRBD2. Germline CDR1 is WSHSY and CDR2 is SAAADI. This CDR3 has 14 residues. The V and J ends lost 8 bases and 4 bases, in that order; junction bases with no gene match: 7. The CDR3 reads CASSTSGNYNEQFF. For the CDR3, the DNA is TGCGCCAGCTCCACTAGCGGAAATTACAATGAGCAGTTCTTC.

The CDR3 loop reads CASSPSSGRAHPEQFF. The CDR3 bases are TGTGCCAGCAGCCCCTCTAGCGGGAGGGCCCACCCTGAGCAGTTCTTC. The J gene is TRBJ2-1, the V gene TRBV7-9, with 12 bases that match TRBD2. Per germline, CDR1 SEHNR and CDR2 FQNEAQ (reference sequence). CDR3 length equals 16 residues. V lost 5 bases, J lost 9 bases, and 11 bases stayed unmatched.

This clone was found once. The chain employs TRBV28 and TRBJ2-1; weak D call: TRBD2 (6 bases). The ends were cut back, 4 bases at V and 3 bases at J, with 13 bases in the middle. The CDR3 contains 15 residues. The germline V gene encodes CDR1 MDHEN and CDR2 SYDVKM. Written as DNA, the CDR3 is TGTGCCAGCAGTTCGGGGTCTAGCGTCTACAATGAGCAGTTCTTC. Translating gives CASSSGSSVYNEQFF.

This clone was seen just once. A much larger clone is a single base away; this may be a read error. The chain is built from TRBV13 and TRBJ2-1; D unclear. CDR3 length: 11 residues. The V end lost 1 base, the J end lost 9 bases, and 4 bases lay between the germline ends. Germline V gene sequence: CDR1 PRHDT, CDR2 FYEKMQ (reference sequence). The CDR3 sequence is CASSLVSEQFF. The CDR3 bases are TGTGCCAGCAGCTTAGTGAGTGAGCAGTTCTTC.

The chain couples TRBV30 to TRBJ2-7; TRBD1 aligns across 9 bases. CDR1 and CDR2 from the germline V gene are GTSNPN and SVGIG (reference sequence). J lost 6 bases, V lost 3 bases, and 12 bases had no gene match. The length of the CDR3 is 15 residues. CDR3 loop: CAWSLSDRGLAEQYF. The CDR3 coding sequence is TGTGCCTGGAGCCTCTCGGACAGGGGTCTCGCCGAGCAGTACTTC. Combining the CDR3 with reference TRBV30 and TRBJ2-7 gives the whole variable domain SQTIHQWPATLVQPVGSPLSLECTVEGTSNPNLYWYRQAAGRGLQLLFYSVGIGQISSEVPQNLSASRPQDRQFILSSKKLLLSDSGFYLCAWSLSDRGLAEQYFGPGTRLTVT.

The J gene is TRBJ2-1, the V gene TRBV4-1, with D possibly matching TRBD1 (5 bases). The CDR3 length is 15 residues. The ends were cut back, 0 bases at V and 6 bases at J, with 12 bases in the middle. The V gene's germline CDR1 is MGHRA and CDR2 YSYEKL. CDR3 sequence (DNA): TGCGCCAGCAGCCAAGAGGGGCGGAGCGCCAATGAGCAGTTCTTC. Amino acids: CASSQEGRSANEQFF.

The chain carries TRBV7-9 and TRBJ2-3, with D possibly being TRBD2 (6 bases). The V end was cut by 5 bases, the J end by 0 bases, with 9 bases between. The length of the CDR3 is 14 residues. Germline CDR1 and CDR2: SEHNR and FQNEAQ (reference sequence). The CDR3 spells CASSRDWSTDTQYF. The CDR3 region has the DNA TGTGCCAGCAGCCGGGACTGGAGCACAGATACGCAGTATTTT.